Below, 24 T cell receptor beta chains from the same sample are listed, as sequenced in a study of cytomegalovirus exposure and HLA in healthy donors. Clones were read by immunoSEQ multiplex PCR, and TCRdb kept only the in-frame ones, dropping some. The sample shows 150,000 to 200,000 clones, around nine tenths of them seen only once. Input material: PBMCs. These receptors were collected from a young man in good health and CMV-seropositive.

The rearrangement joins TRBV2 to TRBJ1-4; D possibly corresponds to TRBD1 (6 bases). This CDR3 comprises 14 residues. V lost 6 bases and J lost 6, with 14 bases in between. CDR1 SNHLY and CDR2 FYNNEI come from the germline V gene. For the CDR3, the DNA is TGTGCCAGCAGGGCCCCAGGGGAATATGAAAAACTGTTTTTT. Protein sequence: CASRAPGEYEKLFF.

The gene calls are TRBV10-2 and TRBJ2-7; D perhaps matches TRBD2 (6 bases). CDR3 length equals 16 residues. V lost 4 bases and J 5 bases, leaving 21 bases between the germline ends. Looked up from germline, CDR1 is WSHSY and CDR2 is SAAADI. The DNA for the CDR3 is TGCGCCAGCAGTGGGATTCGCGGGACCCCGGAGAACGAGCAGTACTTC. Its translation: CASSGIRGTPENEQYF.

The V call is TRBV4-2, the J call TRBJ1-5; no firm D call. This CDR3 is built from 15 residues. The V end lost 0 bases, the J end lost 7 bases, and 13 bases lay between the germline ends. Germline CDR1 reads LGHNA; CDR2 reads YNFKEQ. CDR3 coding DNA: TGTGCCAGCAGCCAAGACTATGGGGTTGCGCAGCCCCAGCATTTT. Its translation: CASSQDYGVAQPQHF.

This rearrangement joins TRBV6-1 to TRBJ2-3; D is perhaps TRBD2 (6 bases). The CDR3 runs to 16 residues. Germline loops: CDR1 MNHNS, CDR2 SASEGT. Trimming cost V 6 bases and J 0 bases, with 16 bases left between them. CDR3 amino acids: CASRELAVASTDTQYF. Here the CDR3 DNA reads TGTGCCAGCAGGGAATTAGCGGTGGCTAGCACAGATACGCAGTATTTT.

The rearrangement links TRBV4-1 to TRBJ2-7, with 12 bases matching TRBD2. V lost 3 bases to trimming and J lost 0 bases; unmatched junction nucleotides: 9. This CDR3 is built from 18 residues. Germline V gives CDR1 MGHRA, CDR2 YSYEKL. CDR3 bases: TGCGCCAGCAGCCAGGACTTTACGACTAGCGGGAGCTCCTACGAGCAGTACTTC. This codes for CASSQDFTTSGSSYEQYF.

This chain links TRBV4-1 with TRBJ1-1, with 9 bases identical to TRBD1. There are 16 residues in the CDR3. V lost 0 bases to trimming and J lost 11 bases; unmatched junction nucleotides: 13. The germline CDR1 and CDR2 sequences are MGHRA and YSYEKL. The CDR3 DNA reads TGCGCCAGCAGCCAAGATCGGGCGACAGGGGGGCGCCGGGCTTTCTTT. This translates into CASSQDRATGGRRAFF.

V usage is TRBV9 and J usage is TRBJ2-3, with 8 bases identical to TRBD1. Germline loops: CDR1 SGDLS, CDR2 YYNGEE. This CDR3 spans 18 amino acids. With V trimmed by 0 bases and J by 2 bases, 11 bases remained unmatched. The CDR3 region has the DNA TGTGCCAGCAGCGTAGGTCCTAAGACAGGGGCGATCACAGATACGCAGTATTTT. Protein: CASSVGPKTGAITDTQYF.

V usage is TRBV6-4 and J usage is TRBJ1-1; D is unresolved. The germline V and J ends were trimmed by 3 bases and 2 bases, with 7 bases remaining between them. Germline CDR1 is MRHNA and CDR2 is SNTAGT. The CDR3 contains 13 residues. CDR3 in DNA: TGTGCCAGCAGTGAAGGGAGAAACACTGAAGCTTTCTTT. Amino acid sequence: CASSEGRNTEAFF.

The chain joins TRBV15 to TRBJ2-3; D call uncertain. The CDR3 consists of 16 residues. Germline-derived CDR1 and CDR2 are LNHNV and YYDKDF (reference sequence). Trimming stripped 0 bases from V and 0 bases from J, with 10 bases between. CDR3 region: CATSRDATWSTDTQYF. The CDR3 bases are TGTGCCACCAGCAGAGATGCGACATGGAGCACAGATACGCAGTATTTT.

The chain joins TRBV7-6 to TRBJ1-4; D is unresolved. Trimming removed 1 base from V and 7 bases from J, with 13 bases in between. CDR3 length equals 15 residues. Germline CDR1 is SGHVS and CDR2 is FNYEAQ. CDR3: CASSLGRELGEKLFF. CDR3 DNA sequence: TGTGCCAGCAGCTTAGGGCGGGAACTGGGTGAAAAACTGTTTTTT.

The chain joins TRBV7-2 to TRBJ1-4; the match to TRBD1 covers 7 bases. The CDR3 runs to 15 residues. Germline CDR1 reads SGHTA; CDR2 reads FQGNSA. Trimming cost V 4 bases and J 5 bases; bases outside gene matches: 7. CDR3: CASSSTGIANEKLFF. In DNA form, the CDR3 reads TGTGCCAGCAGCTCGACAGGGATCGCCAATGAAAAACTGTTTTTT.

V gene TRBV7-9 combines with J gene TRBJ2-5; D might be TRBD1 or TRBD2, each matching 5 bases. Germline V gives CDR1 SEHNR, CDR2 FQNEAQ (reference sequence). The CDR3 has 14 amino acids. V shed 1 base and J shed 5 bases, with 11 bases lying between them. The CDR3 loop is CASSLGRDGETQYF. DNA of the CDR3: TGTGCCAGCAGCTTAGGAAGGGACGGGGAGACCCAGTACTTC.

A remark on this clone: Different DNA sequences within this sample yield the same CDR3. The CDR3: CASSEGTEAFF. The CDR3 DNA sequence: TGCGCCAGCAGCGAGGGCACTGAAGCTTTCTTT. V usage is TRBV5-1 and J usage is TRBJ1-1; unclear D gene. Germline CDR1 reads SGHRS; CDR2 reads YFSETQ. The CDR3 sequence is 11 residues long. Trimming removed 4 bases at V and 4 bases at J, with 5 bases between.

This clone was observed a single time. V is TRBV5-1 and J is TRBJ2-2; D not resolved. CDR1 and CDR2 (germline): SGHRS, YFSETQ. With 4 bases removed from V and 7 bases from J, the gap between germline ends came to 11 bases. The CDR3 has 13 residues. DNA of the CDR3: TGCGCCAGCAGCCCAGGCCATTTCGGGGAGCTGTTTTTT. Translation gives CASSPGHFGELFF.

The chain employs TRBV30 and TRBJ1-5, with 8 bases aligning to TRBD1. Germline trimming cut 6 bases from V and 7 bases from J; bases unmatched to any gene: 11. CDR1 is GTSNPN and CDR2 is SVGIG in the germline V gene (reference sequence). The length of the CDR3 is 14 residues. The CDR3 sequence: CACNSDRGDQPQHF. CDR3 DNA sequence: TGTGCCTGCAACTCCGACAGGGGAGACCAGCCCCAGCATTTT.

V and J are TRBV7-9 and TRBJ1-2, with 7 bases lining up with TRBD1. Germline CDR1 SEHNR, CDR2 FQNEAQ (reference sequence). This CDR3 has 16 amino acids. V lost 4 bases to trimming and J lost 5 bases; unmatched junction nucleotides: 13. DNA of the CDR3: TGTGCCAGCAGCTCCTCCGGGACAGCAGGAAGATATGGCTACACCTTC. The encoded protein is CASSSSGTAGRYGYTF. The complete variable domain, with remaining parts taken from reference TRBV7-9 and TRBJ1-2, reads DTGVSQNPRHKITKRGQNVTFRCDPISEHNRLYWYRQTLGQGPEFLTYFQNEAQLEKSRLLSDRFSAERPKGSFSTLEIQRTEQGDSAMYLCASSSSGTAGRYGYTFGSGTRLTVV.

Notes on this clone: This sample includes further DNA sequences coding for the same CDR3. The chain joins TRBV19 to TRBJ1-2; 7 positions match TRBD1. The germline V gene has CDR1 LNHDA and CDR2 SQIVND (reference sequence). With 4 bases clipped from V and 3 bases from J, the junction kept 2 bases outside the gene matches. The CDR3 runs to 13 residues. This chain's CDR3 is CASSRTGDYGYTF. CDR3 sequence (DNA): TGTGCCAGTAGTAGGACAGGCGACTATGGCTACACCTTC. Together with reference TRBV19 and TRBJ1-2, the CDR3 gives the full variable domain: DGGITQSPKYLFRKEGQNVTLSCEQNLNHDAMYWYRQDPGQGLRLIYYSQIVNDFQKGDIAEGYSVSREKKESFPLTVTSAQKNPTAFYLCASSRTGDYGYTFGSGTRLTVV.

This clone was seen a single time. The chain's CDR3 is CASSLNPSGYEQYF. The DNA for the CDR3 is TGTGCCAGCAGCTTGAACCCGAGTGGCTACGAGCAGTACTTC. The V gene is TRBV5-6, the J gene TRBJ2-7; D unclear. V dropped 1 base and J dropped 3 bases, with 11 bases sitting between them. This CDR3 has 14 residues. Germline V gives CDR1 SGHDT, CDR2 YYEEEE.

This rearrangement joins TRBV6-1 to TRBJ2-1, with 8 bases that match TRBD1. CDR1 is MNHNS and CDR2 is SASEGT in the germline V gene. The CDR3 is 14 amino acids. V dropped 7 bases and J dropped 4; count of bases not matched to a gene: 6. In DNA form, the CDR3 reads TGTGCCAGCAAAGGCAGGGGGCCGTACAATGAGCAGTTCTTC. Its protein product is CASKGRGPYNEQFF.

The rearrangement links TRBV4-2 to TRBJ2-2; D may be TRBD1 or TRBD2 (6 bases each). Between the trimmed V and J ends, which lost 5 bases and 2 bases, there was a span of 15 bases. The length of the CDR3 is 16 residues. Germline V gene data show CDR1 as LGHNA and CDR2 as YNFKEQ. CDR3 bases: TGTGCCAGCAGCAGCGGTGCGGGACACAACACCGGGGAGCTGTTTTTT. This encodes CASSSGAGHNTGELFF.

J is TRBJ2-1 and V is TRBV29-1; TRBD2 aligns across 7 bases. CDR3 size: 17 residues. V dropped 4 bases and J dropped 3; count of bases not matched to a gene: 15. From germline, CDR1 is SQVTM and CDR2 ANQGSEA. The CDR3 protein is CSVGPSSERGYYNEQFF. Written as DNA, the CDR3 is TGCAGCGTTGGGCCATCTTCTGAGCGGGGTTACTACAATGAGCAGTTCTTC.

This rearrangement joins TRBV28 to TRBJ2-5, with TRBD2 identical over 9 bases. V was pared by 6 bases and J by 1 base, with 6 bases of the junction left unmatched. Germline CDR1 and CDR2: MDHEN and SYDVKM. The CDR3 is made up of 15 amino acids. The CDR3 nucleotides read TGTGCCAGCAGCCAATTAGCGGGGGCCCAAGAGACCCAGTACTTC. This codes for CASSQLAGAQETQYF.

This rearrangement joins TRBV11-2 to TRBJ1-6; D perhaps matches TRBD1 (6 bases). CDR1 and CDR2 from the germline V gene are SGHAT and FQNNGV. This CDR3 is 18 amino acids long. V gave up 5 bases and J gave up 0 bases, with 17 bases separating them. CDR3 sequence reads: CASSPNRDGASYNSPLHF. Written as DNA, the CDR3 is TGTGCCAGCAGCCCGAACAGGGACGGGGCCTCCTATAATTCACCCCTCCACTTT.

This CDR3 reads CATAAGPNQPQHF. The DNA for the CDR3 is TGTGCCACCGCCGCAGGTCCTAATCAGCCCCAGCATTTT. The gene calls are TRBV7-8 and TRBJ1-5, with unresolved D. The V gene lost 10 bases and the J gene lost 4 bases, with 14 bases spanning the gap. CDR1 is SGHVS and CDR2 is FQNEAQ in the germline V gene. This CDR3 spans 13 amino acids.